The 23 T cell receptor beta chains reported below all come from one sample, sequenced in a study of blood T cell repertoires in COVID-19. TCRdb keeps only in-frame clones here, not all; method: immunoSEQ multiplex PCR. Of approximately 210,000 clones listed, just over 90% were seen once; the top ten hold 1% to 1.5%. Sequencing input: peripheral blood. These receptors originate from a man younger than 40 with acute or convalescent COVID-19.

The count of this clone is one. The chain links TRBV11-2 to TRBJ2-1; the match to TRBD1 covers 7 bases. The V gene's germline CDR1 is SGHAT and CDR2 FQNNGV. J was trimmed by 5 bases and V by 6 bases; bases with no gene match: 13. The CDR3 covers 16 residues. The CDR3 is CASRSTPGGWDNEQFF. The CDR3 coding sequence is TGTGCCAGCAGATCGACTCCAGGGGGTTGGGACAATGAGCAGTTCTTC.

The J gene is TRBJ2-7, the V gene TRBV5-4, with 8 bases lining up with TRBD1. This CDR3 is built from 17 residues. V lost 3 bases, J lost 4 bases, and 15 bases stayed unmatched. The germline V gene encodes CDR1 SGHNT and CDR2 YYREEE (reference sequence). CDR3: CASSSRTLTGVLYEQYF. The CDR3 DNA is TGTGCCAGCAGCTCCCGGACTCTGACAGGGGTCCTGTACGAGCAGTACTTC. Full variable domain (missing parts from reference TRBV5-4 and TRBJ2-7): ETGVTQSPTHLIKTRGQQVTLRCSSQSGHNTVSWYQQALGQGPQFIFQYYREEENGRGNFPPRFSGLQFPNYSSELNVNALELDDSALYLCASSSRTLTGVLYEQYFGPGTRLTVT.

V and J are TRBV18 and TRBJ1-5; 7 bases fit TRBD1. Germline V gene data show CDR1 as KGHSH and CDR2 as LQKENI. After removal of 5 bases from V and 5 bases from J, the junction contained 12 bases not matched to a gene. This CDR3 has 16 residues. For the CDR3, the DNA is TGTGCCAGCTCAGTTGGGACAGACGCTCTAGATCAGCCCCAGCATTTT. Its translation is CASSVGTDALDQPQHF. Drawing the rest from reference TRBV18 and TRBJ1-5, the complete variable domain is NAGVMQNPRHLVRRRGQEARLRCSPMKGHSHVYWYRQLPEEGLKFMVYLQKENIIDESGMPKERFSAEFPKEGPSILRIQQVVRGDSAAYFCASSVGTDALDQPQHFGDGTRLSIL.

In DNA form, the CDR3 reads TGTGCCAGCAGCTTAGTTTTGCAGGGGGCTTTAGATACGCAGTATTTT. It encodes CASSLVLQGALDTQYF. The chain recombines TRBV11-2 with TRBJ2-3; TRBD1 matches at 8 bases. Germline lookup yields CDR1 SGHAT and CDR2 FQNNGV. J gave up 5 bases and V 1 base, and 8 bases lay outside the gene matches. The CDR3 sequence is 16 residues long.

The J gene is TRBJ1-4, the V gene TRBV5-1; unclear D gene. This CDR3 has 15 amino acids. Per germline, CDR1 SGHRS and CDR2 YFSETQ. V was clipped by 0 bases and J by 4 bases, with 10 bases between them. In nucleotides, the CDR3 is TGCGCCAGCAGCTTGGCCGGGGAGGTTAATGAAAAACTGTTTTTT. It specifies CASSLAGEVNEKLFF.

The table lists this clone with a count of one. This chain uses TRBV9 with TRBJ2-7, with 10 nucleotides matching TRBD1. J gave up 6 bases and V 4 bases, and 1 base lay outside the gene matches. This CDR3 has 12 amino acids. The germline V gene encodes CDR1 SGDLS and CDR2 YYNGEE. The CDR3 region has the DNA TGTGCCAGCAGCTGGACAGGGGGCGAGCAGTACTTC. Translation: CASSWTGGEQYF.

The V and J genes are TRBV28 and TRBJ1-1; no firm D call. V was trimmed by 6 bases and J by 3 bases, leaving 17 bases between them. Germline V lookup: CDR1 MDHEN, CDR2 SYDVKM. The CDR3 sequence is 15 residues long. CDR3 protein: CASSPRVISDTEAFF. The CDR3 DNA follows: TGTGCCAGCAGCCCTCGGGTGATCTCGGACACTGAAGCTTTCTTT.

In its sample, this clone was seen once. V gene TRBV6-1 combines with J gene TRBJ1-5; D unresolved. V lost 3 bases and J lost 9, with 15 bases in between. CDR1 and CDR2 (germline): MNHNS, SASEGT. The CDR3 contains 14 residues. The CDR3 sequence is CASSDRMTSGPQHF. CDR3 nucleotide sequence: TGTGCCAGCAGTGACCGGATGACGTCGGGGCCCCAGCATTTT.

The chain recombines TRBV14 with TRBJ1-5; D is uncertain. The CDR3 runs 15 residues. The V end was cut by 1 base, the J end by 0 bases, with 7 bases between. Germline CDR1 is SGHDN and CDR2 is FVKESK. CDR3 bases: TGTGCCAGCAGCCAAGGTCGTTATAGCAATCAGCCCCAGCATTTT. It translates to CASSQGRYSNQPQHF.

The genes are TRBV2 and TRBJ1-3, with D maybe TRBD1 (6 bases). Trimming took 8 bases from V and 4 from J, leaving 12 bases between them. The germline gives CDR1 SNHLY, CDR2 FYNNEI. CDR3 size: 13 residues. The CDR3 spells CASFSGVGNTIYF. CDR3 sequence (DNA): TGTGCCAGCTTCTCAGGGGTCGGAAACACCATATATTTT.

The chain couples TRBV5-1 to TRBJ2-5; 7 bases agree with TRBD2. The V segment lost 4 bases and the J segment 4 bases; nucleotides outside the gene matches: 13. CDR1 and CDR2 (germline): SGHRS, YFSETQ. The length of the CDR3 is 16 residues. The chain's CDR3 is CASSPIGSGMGETQYF. The CDR3 DNA reads as TGCGCCAGCAGCCCCATCGGGAGCGGGATGGGAGAGACCCAGTACTTC. Full variable domain (missing parts from reference TRBV5-1 and TRBJ2-5): KAGVTQTPRYLIKTRGQQVTLSCSPISGHRSVSWYQQTPGQGLQFLFEYFSETQRNKGNFPGRFSGRQFSNSRSEMNVSTLELGDSALYLCASSPIGSGMGETQYFGPGTRLLVL.

In the case of this clone: A read error may account for a junction end that differs from germline. This chain links TRBV7-3 with TRBJ2-3, with D maybe TRBD1 (6 bases). The CDR3 is 15 amino acids. Germline-derived CDR1 and CDR2 are SGHTA and FQGTGA. The CDR3 DNA is TGTGCCAGCAGCCTAACAAGGGGGTCCACAGATACGCAGTATTTT. Amino acid sequence: CASSLTRGSTDTQYF. The complete variable domain, with remaining parts taken from reference TRBV7-3 and TRBJ2-3, reads GAGVSQTPSNKVTEKGKYVELRCDPISGHTALYWYRQSLGQGPEFLIYFQGTGAADDSGLPNDRFFAVRPEGSVSTLKIQRTERGDSAVYLCASSLTRGSTDTQYFGPGTRLTVL.

This chain uses TRBV7-3 with TRBJ2-1; D is possibly TRBD1 (6 bases). This CDR3 has 15 amino acids. V lost 1 base and J 1 base, leaving 8 bases between the germline ends. Germline lookup yields CDR1 SGHTA and CDR2 FQGTGA. Here the CDR3 DNA reads TGTGCCAGCAGCTTAAGACAGGAATCCTACAATGAGCAGTTCTTC. Its translation is CASSLRQESYNEQFF. Filled out from reference TRBV7-3 and TRBJ2-1, the complete variable domain reads GAGVSQTPSNKVTEKGKYVELRCDPISGHTALYWYRQSLGQGPEFLIYFQGTGAADDSGLPNDRFFAVRPEGSVSTLKIQRTERGDSAVYLCASSLRQESYNEQFFGPGTRLTVL.

The sample holds one count of this clone. The chain joins TRBV5-1 to TRBJ2-1; TRBD1 is a possible D gene (6 bases). V was pared by 4 bases and J by 2 bases, with 13 bases between. Germline lookup yields CDR1 SGHRS and CDR2 YFSETQ. This CDR3 spans 15 amino acids. CDR3 bases: TGCGCCAGCAGCCACCGGGACACCACCTACAATGAGCAGTTCTTC. It yields the protein CASSHRDTTYNEQFF.

The rearrangement links TRBV7-3 to TRBJ1-2; the D is unclear. In germline, CDR1 is SGHTA, CDR2 FQGTGA. Trimming left V 5 bases short and J 10 bases short, with 23 bases between. This CDR3 region has 15 residues. The CDR3 coding sequence is TGTGCCAGCAGCCCCACCCCGGGAATTCCGGGAGACTACACCTTC. It translates to CASSPTPGIPGDYTF.

The chain recombines TRBV6-5 with TRBJ2-2; 10 nucleotides line up with TRBD2. From germline, CDR1 is MNHEY and CDR2 SVGAGI. This CDR3 contains 16 residues. V lost 0 bases, J lost 3 bases, and 1 base stayed unmatched. The CDR3 nucleotides are TGTGCCAGCAGTTACTCCAGCGGGAGGGACACCGGGGAGCTGTTTTTT. It is translated as CASSYSSGRDTGELFF.

The V call is TRBV11-2, the J call TRBJ2-7; unclear D gene. Germline-derived CDR1 and CDR2 are SGHAT and FQNNGV. CDR3 length: 12 residues. V was shortened by 1 base and J by 10 bases, with 11 bases between the two germline ends. The CDR3 loop reads CASSLGPRNQYF. The CDR3 nucleotides are TGTGCCAGCAGCTTAGGTCCCCGTAATCAGTACTTC.

The chain joins TRBV24-1 to TRBJ2-1; 16 bases match TRBD2. There are 21 residues in the CDR3. V was clipped by 2 bases and J by 2 bases; unmatched bases: 11. From germline, CDR1 is KGHDR and CDR2 SFDVKD. This CDR3 is CATSDSADGTSGGETYNEQFF. CDR3 nucleotides: TGTGCCACCAGTGATTCAGCCGATGGGACTAGCGGGGGGGAAACCTACAATGAGCAGTTCTTC.

The gene calls are TRBV28 and TRBJ1-3; 7 bases are shared with TRBD1. Germline CDR1 reads MDHEN; CDR2 reads SYDVKM. J was trimmed by 0 bases and V by 11 bases; bases with no gene match: 7. The CDR3 is 14 residues long. CDR3 sequence: CAAMNRGSGNTIYF. The CDR3 bases are TGTGCCGCCATGAACAGGGGCTCTGGAAACACCATATATTTT.

This clone was seen more than once but under ten times. V and J are TRBV6-5 and TRBJ1-1; the D gene is possibly TRBD1 (6 bases). With 6 bases removed from V and 6 bases from J, the gap between germline ends came to 14 bases. Germline CDR1 and CDR2: MNHEY and SVGAGI. The CDR3 consists of 13 residues. The CDR3 nucleotides are TGTGCCAGCAGCCGCCCGGGGGGCGCTGAAGCTTTCTTT. Its translation: CASSRPGGAEAFF.

The rearrangement links TRBV4-1 to TRBJ1-1; D is uncertain. Germline CDR1 reads MGHRA; CDR2 reads YSYEKL. V lost 1 base and J 3 bases, leaving 9 bases between the germline ends. The CDR3 length is 14 residues. The CDR3 DNA is TGCGCCAGCAGCCAAGCATCGAGGGACACTGAAGCTTTCTTT. Protein: CASSQASRDTEAFF.

The chain couples TRBV10-3 to TRBJ2-7; TRBD2 agrees at 13 bases. This CDR3 contains 18 residues. In germline, CDR1 is ENHRY, CDR2 SYGVKD. V lost 1 base, J lost 0 bases, and 6 bases stayed unmatched. The CDR3 protein is CAISEFRWTSGSSYEQYF. In nucleotides, the CDR3 is TGTGCCATCAGTGAGTTTAGGTGGACTAGCGGGAGCTCCTACGAGCAGTACTTC.

The V call is TRBV10-1, the J call TRBJ2-7; 7 bases match TRBD1. CDR1 is WNHNN, CDR2 SYGVQD, per germline (reference sequence). CDR3 length: 15 amino acids. J gave up 0 bases and V 5 bases, and 7 bases lay outside the gene matches. The CDR3 protein is CASSLDRAHSYEQYF. In DNA form, the CDR3 reads TGCGCCAGCAGTTTAGACAGGGCCCACTCCTACGAGCAGTACTTC.